This note documents a single TCR beta chain sequence. The antigen remains unidentified. At one of its ends the junction is not consistent with the germline gene, which may arise from a read error. This CDR3 has 14 residues. Germline V gene data show CDR1 as LGHNA and CDR2 as YSLEER. This entry belongs to a study of cytomegalovirus exposure and HLA in healthy donors. Whole-study results and caveats: In a later analysis, at a false discovery rate of 0.05, some 15,000 TCR beta sequences were associated with HLA alleles. As a later analysis revealed, most CMV-associated TCR beta chains appeared HLA-restricted. Common viral pathogens seemed to be connected with several of the most significant clusters, according to a later analysis.

A multiplex PCR was run with 60 Vbeta primers and 13 Jbeta primers. Method: immunoSEQ multiplex PCR; TCRdb's copy keeps in-frame clones and lacks some. This sample yields under 75,000 clones, of which more than 80% are seen a single time; roughly 2% belongs to the top ten. The TCR sequence derives from a woman aged 30 to 39 in good health and CMV-seronegative. The sequenced sample was PBMCs. The V call is TRBV4-3, the J call TRBJ2-7; D is unclear. The CDR3 sequence: CASSQDSDSHEQYF. The CDR3 DNA follows: TGCGCCAGCAGCCAAGACTCCGACTCCCACGAGCAGTACTTC.